This entry lists 24 T cell receptor beta chains sequenced from one sample in a study of monozygotic twins with inflammatory bowel disease. TCRdb reanalyzed the 5' RACE reads and collapses them to one entry per CDR3 protein, without DNA. The table lists fewer than 350,000 distinct CDR3 sequences. The material sequenced was blood. These TCRs come from a human donor with ulcerative colitis or Crohn's disease, or a healthy co-twin of an affected twin (not recorded which).

The chain joins TRBV5-1 to TRBJ2-3. Germline CDR1 is SGHRS and CDR2 is YFSETQ. The CDR3 totals 15 residues. The CDR3 protein is CASSLEDRRTDTQYF.

The chain couples TRBV5-1 to TRBJ2-5; TCRdb reports TRBD2, a call that lacks DNA to check it against. Germline CDR1 reads SGHRS; CDR2 reads YFSETQ. CDR3 length: 15 amino acids. The CDR3 here is CASSSARGYAETQYF.

J is TRBJ2-1 and V is TRBV5-1; without DNA, the TCRdb call of TRBD2 cannot be checked. This CDR3 region has 19 residues. Germline CDR1 reads SGHRS; CDR2 reads YFSETQ. The CDR3 region is CASSLWTSGRADGLGEQFF.

The CDR3 sequence: CASTYLIRDRQNSPLHF. This rearrangement joins TRBV6-5 to TRBJ1-6; there is no DNA to check the TCRdb D call of TRBD1. Germline assignment: CDR1 MNHEY and CDR2 SVGAGI. The CDR3 length is 17 residues.

The chain has TRBV19 and TRBJ2-2; without DNA, the TCRdb call of TRBD2 cannot be checked. Per the germline V gene, CDR1 is LNHDA and CDR2 is SQIVND (reference sequence). This CDR3 is built from 15 residues. The CDR3 here is CASSMPGRDTGELFF. Variable domain in full (rest from reference TRBV19 and TRBJ2-2): DGGITQSPKYLFRKEGQNVTLSCEQNLNHDAMYWYRQDPGQGLRLIYYSQIVNDFQKGDIAEGYSVSREKKESFPLTVTSAQKNPTAFYLCASSMPGRDTGELFFGEGSRLTVL.

The chain is built from TRBV20-1 and TRBJ2-3; the D call from TCRdb, TRBD2, cannot be confirmed without DNA. The germline gives CDR1 DFQATT, CDR2 SNEGSKA (reference sequence). CDR3 length: 12 residues. The CDR3 sequence is CSAVPSLHTQYF.

V and J are TRBV27 and TRBJ2-7; TCRdb returns TRBD1, unconfirmable since there is no DNA. This CDR3 region has 15 residues. The germline V gene encodes CDR1 MNHEY and CDR2 SMNVEV (reference sequence). CDR3: CASSLFGERGYEQYF.

This chain connects TRBV28 to TRBJ1-5. The CDR3 contains 14 residues. Germline values: CDR1 MDHEN, CDR2 SYDVKM. The CDR3 is CASIHSQVAQPQHF.

The J gene is TRBJ2-7, the V gene TRBV4-1; TCRdb reports TRBD1, a call that lacks DNA to check it against. The CDR3 extends over 14 amino acids. Looked up from germline, CDR1 is MGHRA and CDR2 is YSYEKL. CDR3 amino acids: CASSARDTLYEQYF.

V is TRBV3-1 and J is TRBJ2-7; TCRdb indicates TRBD2, and absent DNA this call remains unverified. CDR1 is LGHDT, CDR2 YNNKEL, per germline (reference sequence). The CDR3 is made up of 18 amino acids. This CDR3 is CASSQEFKMKAGLDEQYF.

This chain's CDR3 is CASSLGDVEETQYF. The chain joins TRBV11-2 to TRBJ2-5; TCRdb outputs TRBD2, but without DNA this stays unchecked. CDR3 length equals 14 residues. CDR1 and CDR2 (germline): SGHAT, FQNNGV. The full variable domain, its missing parts supplied by reference TRBV11-2 and TRBJ2-5, is EAGVAQSPRYKIIEKRQSVAFWCNPISGHATLYWYQQILGQGPKLLIQFQNNGVVDDSQLPKDRFSAERLKGVDSTLKIQPAKLEDSAVYLCASSLGDVEETQYFGPGTRLLVL.

The chain uses TRBV18 and TRBJ1-2; TCRdb proposes TRBD1, but this gene call is untestable without DNA. The CDR3 consists of 15 residues. The germline V gene encodes CDR1 KGHSH and CDR2 LQKENI. This chain's CDR3 is CASSPGQGPVYGYTF.

This chain connects TRBV6-1 to TRBJ2-2. Germline V gene lookup returns CDR1 MNHNS and CDR2 SASEGT. CDR3 length: 14 amino acids. CDR3: CASSVSRGTGELFF.

The chain recombines TRBV6-5 with TRBJ1-5; with no DNA, the TCRdb D assignment of TRBD1 cannot be verified. The CDR3 runs 15 residues. Per germline, CDR1 MNHEY and CDR2 SVGAGI. CDR3 sequence reads: CASSLSGQSNQPQHF.

This chain joins TRBV20-1 and TRBJ2-3; TCRdb outputs TRBD2, but without DNA this stays unchecked. The V gene's germline CDR1 is DFQATT and CDR2 SNEGSKA (reference sequence). This CDR3 spans 17 amino acids. CDR3 in amino acids: CSAEGLAGGPIPDTQYF.

The gene calls are TRBV28 and TRBJ2-7; TCRdb lists TRBD2, though no DNA is available to test this call. The CDR3 has 11 residues. Germline assignment: CDR1 MDHEN and CDR2 SYDVKM. This CDR3 is CASSWRGEQYF.

V gene TRBV20-1 combines with J gene TRBJ2-7; TCRdb's D gene call, TRBD2, goes unchecked for lack of DNA. The CDR3 extends over 14 amino acids. Germline values: CDR1 DFQATT, CDR2 SNEGSKA (reference sequence). Here the CDR3 reads CSAGGSSGRWEQYF.

The V call is TRBV15, the J call TRBJ2-7; TCRdb proposes TRBD1, but this gene call is untestable without DNA. The germline V gene encodes CDR1 LNHNV and CDR2 YYDKDF (reference sequence). The CDR3 loop spans 15 amino acids. CDR3 amino acids: CATSRDRGGLYEQYF.

The rearrangement links TRBV27 to TRBJ2-5; TCRdb lists TRBD2, though no DNA is available to test this call. The germline V gene encodes CDR1 MNHEY and CDR2 SMNVEV (reference sequence). This CDR3 comprises 13 residues. CDR3 region: CASSLRLAETQYF.

V gene TRBV20-1 combines with J gene TRBJ1-1; the D call of TRBD1 rests on TCRdb alone, since no DNA is present to check it. Germline V gene sequence: CDR1 DFQATT, CDR2 SNEGSKA (reference sequence). The CDR3 covers 14 residues. This chain's CDR3 is CSASRQGKNTEAFF.

This chain links TRBV28 with TRBJ2-7. Germline V gene sequence: CDR1 MDHEN, CDR2 SYDVKM. The length of the CDR3 is 13 residues. CDR3 region: CASSFVVSYEQYF.

The CDR3 region is CASSLGNFPGVSNQPQHF. The chain employs TRBV11-2 and TRBJ1-5; the TCRdb D gene call, TRBD1, has no DNA to confirm it. Germline V gene lookup returns CDR1 SGHAT and CDR2 FQNNGV. The CDR3 extends over 18 amino acids.

The chain employs TRBV7-8 and TRBJ1-2. Per the germline V gene, CDR1 is SGHVS and CDR2 is FQNEAQ. This CDR3 is 13 amino acids long. CDR3 amino acids: CASSLSEGDGYTF. Full variable domain (outside the CDR3, taken from reference TRBV7-8 and TRBJ1-2): GAGVSQSPRYKVAKRGQDVALRCDPISGHVSLFWYQQALGQGPEFLTYFQNEAQLDKSGLPSDRFFAERPEGSVSTLKIQRTQQEDSAVYLCASSLSEGDGYTFGSGTRLTVV.

This chain connects TRBV2 to TRBJ2-3; TCRdb selects TRBD2, and the lack of DNA leaves this call unchecked. This CDR3 region has 14 residues. Germline V gene sequence: CDR1 SNHLY, CDR2 FYNNEI. CDR3 loop: CASNLRALTDTQYF.